One and the same sample provided the 20 T cell receptor beta chains below, sequenced in a study of blood T cell repertoires in COVID-19. Data came from immunoSEQ multiplex PCR; TCRdb stores just in-frame clones and leaves some out. In the table there are under 300,000 clones, about 87% of which are singletons. Sequenced sample: PBMCs or T cells enriched from blood (not recorded which). The origin of the receptors is a woman aged 45-65 years who had recovered from COVID-19.

In this sample, this clone turned up a few times. The CDR3 DNA reads TGTGCCAGCAGCCAAGAGCGGCCTTTTGTTAGCAATCAGCCCCAGCATTTT. Its protein product is CASSQERPFVSNQPQHF. This chain links TRBV3-1 (or the pseudogene TRBV3-2) with TRBJ1-5; D unresolved. Germline V gene data show CDR1 as LGHDT and CDR2 as YNNKEL (reference sequence). This CDR3 is 17 amino acids long. Between the trimmed V and J ends, which lost 0 bases and 0 bases, there was a span of 12 bases.

The V and J genes are TRBV5-3 and TRBJ2-5, with 7 nucleotides matching TRBD1. TRBV5-3 is an ORF, and what it does is uncertain. The CDR3 length is 14 residues. V lost 8 bases to trimming and J lost 0 bases; unmatched junction nucleotides: 7. The CDR3 reads CASQDREYQETQYF. As DNA, the CDR3 is TGTGCCAGCCAAGACAGGGAATACCAAGAGACCCAGTACTTC.

The chain recombines TRBV19 with TRBJ2-1, with D uncertain. V dropped 1 base and J dropped 2 bases, with 6 bases sitting between them. Germline CDR1 is LNHDA and CDR2 is SQIVND (reference sequence). The CDR3 sequence is 14 residues long. This chain's CDR3 is CASSIGAAYNEQFF. CDR3 DNA: TGTGCCAGTAGTATAGGGGCCGCCTACAATGAGCAGTTCTTC.

V and J are TRBV7-8 and TRBJ2-1; 9 bases fit TRBD2. V gave up 5 bases and J gave up 14 bases; unmatched junction bases: 4. This CDR3 has 11 amino acids. Germline-derived CDR1 and CDR2 are SGHVS and FQNEAQ. The CDR3 is CASSPGTSKFF. The CDR3 nucleotides are TGTGCCAGCAGCCCCGGGACTAGCAAGTTCTTC.

The chain employs TRBV5-1 and TRBJ1-6; D is unclear. Germline assignment: CDR1 SGHRS and CDR2 YFSETQ. The CDR3 contains 12 residues. V was pared by 4 bases and J by 7 bases, with 6 bases between. The CDR3 reads CASSTDNSPLHF. The CDR3 nucleotides read TGCGCCAGCAGCACAGACAATTCACCCCTCCACTTT. Full variable domain (missing parts from reference TRBV5-1 and TRBJ1-6): KAGVTQTPRYLIKTRGQQVTLSCSPISGHRSVSWYQQTPGQGLQFLFEYFSETQRNKGNFPGRFSGRQFSNSRSEMNVSTLELGDSALYLCASSTDNSPLHFGNGTRLTVT.

The rearrangement uses TRBV28 and TRBJ1-2; weak D call: TRBD1 (6 bases). Germline CDR1 and CDR2: MDHEN and SYDVKM. Trimming shortened V by 5 bases and J by 3 bases, and 10 bases separated the two germline ends. CDR3 size: 13 residues. The DNA of the CDR3 is TGTGCCAGCAGTCCCGGACAGTACTATGGCTACACCTTC. It translates to CASSPGQYYGYTF.

The V and J genes are TRBV7-6 and TRBJ2-7, with TRBD2 as a possible D gene (5 bases). The CDR3 consists of 13 residues. CDR1 SGHVS and CDR2 FNYEAQ come from the germline V gene. V gave up 2 bases and J gave up 6 bases, with 11 bases separating them. CDR3 sequence reads: CASSLPRDSEQYF. CDR3 nucleotides: TGTGCCAGCAGCTTACCACGGGATTCCGAGCAGTACTTC.

The V gene is TRBV27, the J gene TRBJ2-7, with 7 bases identical to TRBD1. This CDR3 contains 14 residues. V shed 1 base, J shed 3 bases, and the junction held 3 bases outside the gene matches. From germline, CDR1 is MNHEY and CDR2 SMNVEV (reference sequence). The CDR3 loop is CASSLYRDSYEQYF. DNA of the CDR3: TGTGCCAGCAGTTTATACCGGGACAGCTACGAGCAGTACTTC.

This chain connects TRBV5-1 to TRBJ1-2; possibly TRBD1 for D (5 bases). Deletions cut 4 bases from V and 4 bases from J, with 11 bases between. The germline CDR1 and CDR2 sequences are SGHRS and YFSETQ. CDR3 length equals 13 residues. The CDR3 reads CASSDQGTYGYTF. For the CDR3, the DNA is TGCGCCAGCAGCGATCAGGGAACCTATGGCTACACCTTC.

The chain couples TRBV21-1 to TRBJ2-5; no check of the table's D call, TRBD1, against the DNA was made. TRBV21-1 is termed a pseudogene. The CDR3 contains 17 residues. The CDR3 protein is CASSNHNRTRQDGTQYF. The CDR3 DNA follows: TGTGCCAGCAGCAATCACAACCGTACCCGACAGGATGGGACCCAGTACTTC.

In this sample, this clone turned up once. This sequence joins TRBV5-6 and TRBJ1-2, with TRBD1 matching over 12 bases. Germline trimming cut 4 bases from V and 8 bases from J; bases unmatched to any gene: 3. The CDR3 covers 13 residues. Per germline, CDR1 SGHDT and CDR2 YYEEEE. CDR3 nucleotide sequence: TGTGCCAGCAGCGTGGGGACAGGGGGCGGCTACACCTTC. Its protein product is CASSVGTGGGYTF.

The chain uses TRBV7-9 and TRBJ1-1; perhaps TRBD1 as D (5 bases). The V and J ends lost 5 bases and 5 bases respectively, with 21 bases between them. The CDR3 consists of 16 residues. Looked up from germline, CDR1 is SEHNR and CDR2 is FQNEAQ (reference sequence). CDR3 bases: TGTGCCAGCAGCACCGATAACAGGAGAATAGGTACTGAAGCTTTCTTT. Translated: CASSTDNRRIGTEAFF.

This CDR3 reads CASSLTQGVGGTEAFF. In nucleotides, the CDR3 is TGTGCCAGCAGCTTAACCCAGGGGGTGGGGGGCACTGAAGCTTTCTTT. The chain recombines TRBV7-2 with TRBJ1-1, with TRBD1 identical over 7 bases. V lost 2 bases to trimming and J lost 4 bases; unmatched junction nucleotides: 10. Germline loops: CDR1 SGHTA, CDR2 FQGNSA. The CDR3 is made up of 16 amino acids.

The rearrangement links TRBV5-4 to TRBJ2-6; D is ambiguous. Trimming removed 4 bases at V and 0 bases at J, with 17 bases between. CDR3 size: 18 residues. In germline, CDR1 is SGHNT, CDR2 YYREEE (reference sequence). The CDR3 loop is CASSDETTTFSGANVLTF. Here the CDR3 DNA reads TGTGCCAGCAGCGACGAAACAACTACATTCTCTGGGGCCAACGTCCTGACTTTC.

This clone appeared once. The CDR3 DNA sequence: TGTGCCACCAGTGATTTGGGGGTGGGGGCAGGGGCCGGCACCGGGGAGCTGTTTTTT. Its protein product is CATSDLGVGAGAGTGELFF. The gene calls are TRBV24-1 and TRBJ2-2; tentatively, D is TRBD1 (6 bases). The V end lost 0 bases, the J end lost 4 bases, and 20 bases lay between the germline ends. Germline V gives CDR1 KGHDR, CDR2 SFDVKD. The CDR3 is made up of 19 amino acids.

This clone has only one observation. V and J are TRBV28 and TRBJ2-5, with 8 nucleotides matching TRBD1. V was pared by 6 bases and J by 1 base, with 7 bases of the junction left unmatched. CDR3 length equals 15 residues. Germline CDR1 MDHEN, CDR2 SYDVKM. The DNA of the CDR3 is TGTGCCAGCAGACGGGGGACAGGAGTCCAAGAGACCCAGTACTTC. Amino acids: CASRRGTGVQETQYF.

The chain has TRBV2 and TRBJ1-1, with a tentative D call TRBD1 (5 bases). Germline V gene sequence: CDR1 SNHLY, CDR2 FYNNEI. V dropped 6 bases and J dropped 0 bases, with 11 bases sitting between them. The CDR3 contains 14 residues. As DNA, the CDR3 is TGTGCCAGCAGCGGACACATCATGAACACTGAAGCTTTCTTT. Translating gives CASSGHIMNTEAFF.

The chain couples TRBV4-3 to TRBJ2-3; possibly TRBD2 for D (7 bases). The CDR3 extends over 14 amino acids. The germline gives CDR1 LGHNA, CDR2 YSLEER. Trimming took 1 base from V and 6 from J, leaving 11 bases between them. In nucleotides, the CDR3 is TGCGCCAGCAGCCAAGGGGGGGGCGTGGATACGCAGTATTTT. Translation: CASSQGGGVDTQYF.

The chain carries TRBV19 and TRBJ1-1; no clear D gene. CDR3 size: 15 residues. Germline loops: CDR1 LNHDA, CDR2 SQIVND (reference sequence). The V end lost 5 bases, the J end lost 3 bases, and 16 bases lay between the germline ends. The CDR3 DNA reads as TGTGCCAGTAGTTTATCTTTGGAGGGCGACACTGAAGCTTTCTTT. It is translated as CASSLSLEGDTEAFF.

The V gene is TRBV5-4, the J gene TRBJ1-2; D ambiguous. V lost 1 base and J lost 5, with 12 bases in between. Germline V CDR1 and CDR2: SGHNT, YYREEE (reference sequence). This CDR3 is 14 amino acids long. For the CDR3, the DNA is TGTGCCAGCAGCTTGAGTGGCGGATCTTATGGCTACACCTTC. Its translation: CASSLSGGSYGYTF.